The 20 T cell receptor beta chains presented below share a single source sample, sequenced in a study of radiation and T cells in renal cell carcinoma. Time point denoted: baseline pretreatment blood. Treatment meaning: 15 Gy SBRT to primary tumor, nephrectomy 4 weeks later. Only in-frame clones appear in the TCRdb table, and some are missing; sequencing was by immunoSEQ multiplex PCR. The sample records 110,000 to 150,000 clones, approximately 87% being singletons. The sample here was blood, taken from a patient whose treatment included radiotherapy and nephrectomy. These TCRs come from a woman aged 45 to 65 with renal cell carcinoma.

V is TRBV5-6 and J is TRBJ2-7; 8 nucleotides agree with TRBD2. In germline, CDR1 is SGHDT, CDR2 YYEEEE. This CDR3 comprises 14 residues. V dropped 2 bases and J dropped 2; count of bases not matched to a gene: 3. This chain's CDR3 is CASSFGTSTYEQYF. The CDR3 nucleotides read TGTGCCAGCAGCTTTGGGACTAGTACCTACGAGCAGTACTTC.

This chain connects TRBV5-1 to TRBJ2-5; 7 bases fit TRBD1. Trimming at V came to 3 bases and at J to 1 base, leaving 6 bases not matched to a gene. Germline values: CDR1 SGHRS, CDR2 YFSETQ. The CDR3 is 15 residues long. In DNA form, the CDR3 reads TGCGCCAGCAGCTGGACGCCAGGGGGCCAAGAGACCCAGTACTTC. Amino acid sequence: CASSWTPGGQETQYF.

This sequence joins TRBV30 and TRBJ2-5; TRBD2 matches 13 bases. The ends lost 2 bases at V and 4 bases at J; junction bases unmatched: 7. The CDR3 sequence is 16 residues long. Germline values: CDR1 GTSNPN, CDR2 SVGIG (reference sequence). CDR3 DNA sequence: TGTGCCTGGAGTCGCGGGACTAGCGGGGACGGAGAGACCCAGTACTTC. This gives the protein CAWSRGTSGDGETQYF.

This clone has a handful of counts. The J gene is TRBJ1-1, the V gene TRBV4-3; D is ambiguous. The CDR3 sequence is 14 residues long. The germline V gene encodes CDR1 LGHNA and CDR2 YSLEER. V gave up 4 bases and J gave up 3 bases, with 12 bases separating them. The CDR3 sequence is CASSRIHGDTEAFF. DNA for the CDR3: TGCGCCAGCAGCCGGATTCACGGGGACACTGAAGCTTTCTTT.

The sample holds one count of this clone. This chain uses TRBV10-3 with TRBJ1-2, with 8 bases aligning to TRBD1. The germline V gene encodes CDR1 ENHRY and CDR2 SYGVKD. CDR3 length: 15 amino acids. After removal of 3 bases from V and 3 bases from J, the junction contained 6 bases not matched to a gene. The CDR3 nucleotides read TGTGCCATCAGTGACCCCCAGGGGGCCTACTATGGCTACACCTTC. Translated: CAISDPQGAYYGYTF.

This clone was detected only once. The gene calls are TRBV7-2 and TRBJ2-1, with D perhaps TRBD2 (5 bases). CDR1 is SGHTA, CDR2 FQGNSA, per germline. The germline V and J ends were trimmed by 1 base and 0 bases, with 7 bases remaining between them. The CDR3 is 15 amino acids. CDR3 coding DNA: TGTGCCAGCAGCTTAGGACTAAACTCCTACAATGAGCAGTTCTTC. It is translated as CASSLGLNSYNEQFF.

This clone was observed a few times. V gene TRBV10-3 combines with J gene TRBJ2-7; TRBD2 matches at 7 bases. Looked up from germline, CDR1 is ENHRY and CDR2 is SYGVKD. The V and J ends lost 8 bases and 2 bases, in that order; junction bases with no gene match: 3. This CDR3 is built from 12 residues. CDR3 protein: CAIQGTTYEQYF. The CDR3 bases are TGTGCCATCCAAGGGACTACCTACGAGCAGTACTTC.

This chain joins TRBV18 and TRBJ2-7; no reliable D call. The length of the CDR3 is 13 residues. Per the germline V gene, CDR1 is KGHSH and CDR2 is LQKENI. The V and J ends lost 2 bases and 1 base respectively, with 6 bases between them. CDR3 residues: CASSPTGSYEQYF. CDR3 nucleotide sequence: TGTGCCAGCTCACCAACCGGGTCCTACGAGCAGTACTTC.

The chain carries TRBV7-2 and TRBJ1-2; a weak D match, TRBD1 (6 bases). The V gene lost 2 bases and the J gene lost 6 bases, with 19 bases spanning the gap. CDR3 size: 16 residues. The germline V gene encodes CDR1 SGHTA and CDR2 FQGNSA. The CDR3 DNA sequence: TGTGCCAGCAGCTTAAATGGAGGGGGGGCGGATGATGGCTACACCTTC. It translates to CASSLNGGGADDGYTF.

This sequence joins TRBV6-5 and TRBJ2-1; perhaps TRBD1 as D (5 bases). Germline V CDR1 and CDR2: MNHEY, SVGAGI. The CDR3 is 15 residues long. The germline V and J ends were trimmed by 6 bases and 0 bases, with 12 bases remaining between them. For the CDR3, the DNA is TGTGCCAGCAGAGAGGACACAGACTCCTACAATGAGCAGTTCTTC. Translation: CASREDTDSYNEQFF.

In its sample, this clone was seen a few times. The CDR3 coding sequence is TGTGCCAGCAGCACACTAGCGAACACCGGGGAGCTGTTTTTT. It yields the protein CASSTLANTGELFF. The chain employs TRBV11-3 and TRBJ2-2; maybe TRBD2 (5 bases). Germline V gene lookup returns CDR1 SGHNT and CDR2 YENEEA. Trimming cost V 5 bases and J 0 bases, with 7 bases left between them. This CDR3 is 14 amino acids long. The entire variable domain, with the rest obtained from reference TRBV11-3 and TRBJ2-2, is as follows: EAGVVQSPRYKIIEKKQPVAFWCNPISGHNTLYWYLQNLGQGPELLIRYENEEAVDDSQLPKDRFSAERLKGVDSTLKIQPAELGDSAVYLCASSTLANTGELFFGEGSRLTVL.

This sequence joins TRBV7-2 and TRBJ2-5; TRBD2 agrees at 16 bases. V dropped 3 bases and J dropped 2; count of bases not matched to a gene: 9. There are 19 residues in the CDR3. Looked up from germline, CDR1 is SGHTA and CDR2 is FQGNSA. CDR3 residues: CASSLGLAGGTEKQETQYF. In DNA form, the CDR3 reads TGTGCCAGCAGCTTGGGACTAGCGGGGGGGACCGAAAAACAAGAGACCCAGTACTTC.

The chain employs TRBV28 and TRBJ1-1; 7 nucleotides match TRBD1. Germline values: CDR1 MDHEN, CDR2 SYDVKM. V gave up 3 bases and J gave up 0 bases; unmatched junction bases: 10. This CDR3 region has 17 residues. Here the CDR3 reads CASSLNRGSAVNTEAFF. DNA of the CDR3: TGTGCCAGCAGTTTGAACAGGGGTTCTGCCGTGAACACTGAAGCTTTCTTT.

The V and J genes are TRBV28 and TRBJ1-2; 9 bases are a match to TRBD1. The CDR3 is 14 residues long. Looked up from germline, CDR1 is MDHEN and CDR2 is SYDVKM. Trimming took 7 bases from V and 2 from J; bases not matched to a gene: 5. CDR3 amino acids: CASTRQGDNYGYTF. The CDR3 region has the DNA TGTGCCAGCACTAGACAGGGGGACAACTATGGCTACACCTTC.

V is TRBV6-6 and J is TRBJ1-5; tentative D call: TRBD1 (5 bases). This CDR3 spans 16 amino acids. Trimming cost V 2 bases and J 2 bases, with 13 bases left between them. Germline V gene sequence: CDR1 MNHNY, CDR2 SVGAGI (reference sequence). The CDR3 DNA sequence: TGTGCCAGCAGTTACGCCCTTGGGGGAGGCAATCAGCCCCAGCATTTT. This codes for CASSYALGGGNQPQHF.

This clone showed up just a few times. The chain joins TRBV21-1 to TRBJ1-3. TRBV21-1 constitutes a pseudogene. The CDR3 spans 15 residues. For the CDR3, the DNA is TGTGCCAGCAGCAAAGAGGGGAGGGCTGGAAACACCATATATTTT. Residues: CASSKEGRAGNTIYF.

This clone is classed as medium-sized. V gene TRBV28 combines with J gene TRBJ2-7; D is possibly TRBD1 (5 bases). CDR3 length: 12 amino acids. V was shortened by 6 bases and J by 6 bases, with 12 bases between the two germline ends. Per germline, CDR1 MDHEN and CDR2 SYDVKM. The CDR3 protein is CASSQDRLEQYF. The CDR3 DNA sequence: TGTGCCAGCAGCCAAGACAGACTCGAGCAGTACTTC. Drawing the rest from reference TRBV28 and TRBJ2-7, the complete variable domain is DVKVTQSSRYLVKRTGEKVFLECVQDMDHENMFWYRQDPGLGLRLIYFSYDVKMKEKGDIPEGYSVSREKKERFSLILESASTNQTSMYLCASSQDRLEQYFGPGTRLTVT.

The sample holds one count of this clone. This sequence joins TRBV7-2 and TRBJ2-7; D might be TRBD1 or TRBD2, each matching 5 bases. CDR3 length equals 14 residues. V was clipped by 7 bases and J by 1 base, with 14 bases between them. The V gene's germline CDR1 is SGHTA and CDR2 FQGNSA. In nucleotides, the CDR3 is TGTGCCAGCACCGCCCCGGGGCCGTCCTACGAGCAGTACTTC. It yields the protein CASTAPGPSYEQYF.

V usage is TRBV4-2 and J usage is TRBJ2-2; D call uncertain. The CDR3 extends over 14 amino acids. The germline CDR1 and CDR2 sequences are LGHNA and YNFKEQ. V lost 0 bases to trimming and J lost 4 bases, with 6 bases between them. CDR3 region: CASSQEQFTGELFF. Here the CDR3 DNA reads TGTGCCAGCAGCCAAGAACAGTTCACCGGGGAGCTGTTTTTT.

The gene calls are TRBV15 and TRBJ2-5; D unclear. The CDR3 covers 15 residues. V was clipped by 0 bases and J by 2 bases, with 10 bases between them. CDR1 is LNHNV, CDR2 YYDKDF, per germline (reference sequence). The CDR3 coding sequence is TGTGCCACCAGCAGAGATCCCGGGCCGCAAGAGACCCAGTACTTC. Its protein is CATSRDPGPQETQYF. Variable domain in full (rest from reference TRBV15 and TRBJ2-5): DAMVIQNPRYQVTQFGKPVTLSCSQTLNHNVMYWYQQKSSQAPKLLFHYYDKDFNNEADTPDNFQSRRPNTSFCFLDIRSPGLGDTAMYLCATSRDPGPQETQYFGPGTRLLVL.